The entry that follows covers one TCR beta chain sequence. Its specificity is not known. The table came from immunoSEQ multiplex PCR; TCRdb's copy has only in-frame clones and leaves some out. Found here are 55,000 or so clones, around three quarters of them singletons; the top ten hold 4.5% to 5.5%. The record originates from a study of T cells in localized non-small cell lung cancer. Points from the study as a whole: Out of the top 100 tumor clones, a median around 57 were seen in adjacent lung.

This clonotype was obtained from a woman aged 40 to 75 with stage II lung adenocarcinoma. This specimen consisted of PBMCs, obtained before any cancer treatment.

The CDR3 sequence is CASSLFTGSSGNTIYF. For the CDR3, the DNA is TGTGCCAGCAGCCTGTTCACAGGGAGCTCTGGAAACACCATATATTTT. This chain links TRBV5-6 with TRBJ1-3; TRBD1 is a possible D gene (6 bases). The CDR3 has 16 residues. The V end lost 4 bases, the J end lost 0 bases, and 14 bases lay between the germline ends. CDR1 is SGHDT and CDR2 is YYEEEE in the germline V gene.